This passage covers 10 T cell receptor beta chains from one sample sequenced in a study of blood T cell repertoires in COVID-19. Sequencing used immunoSEQ multiplex PCR; TCRdb keeps in-frame clones, though not all of them. This sample has 200,000 to 250,000 clones, with roughly 80% found just once. The material sequenced was peripheral blood. Receptor source: a woman in her 70s with acute or convalescent COVID-19.

This clone showed up just a few times. The chain links TRBV11-2 to TRBJ2-1; 7 bases map to TRBD2. The CDR3 is made up of 18 amino acids. In germline, CDR1 is SGHAT, CDR2 FQNNGV. Germline trimming cut 5 bases from V and 0 bases from J; bases unmatched to any gene: 13. The CDR3 loop reads CASSPQWWSGASYNEQFF. Written as DNA, the CDR3 is TGTGCCAGCAGCCCCCAATGGTGGAGCGGGGCCTCCTACAATGAGCAGTTCTTC.

The genes are TRBV6-6 and TRBJ2-5; 9 bases are shared with TRBD2. Trimming cost V 5 bases and J 2 bases; bases outside gene matches: 6. Germline assignment: CDR1 MNHNY and CDR2 SVGAGI (reference sequence). CDR3 length equals 15 residues. The CDR3 bases are TGTGCCAGCAGTCCCGGACTAGCGATACAAGAGACCCAGTACTTC. As protein: CASSPGLAIQETQYF.

J is TRBJ2-7 and V is TRBV6-1; the match to TRBD1 covers 9 bases. Germline trimming cut 1 base from V and 5 bases from J; bases unmatched to any gene: 6. CDR3 length: 15 residues. Germline V CDR1 and CDR2: MNHNS, SASEGT. The CDR3 bases are TGTGCCAGCAGTGAAGGAACAGGGGGCACCCACGAGCAGTACTTC. As protein: CASSEGTGGTHEQYF.

The chain uses TRBV5-1 and TRBJ1-1; TRBD1 matches at 10 bases. This CDR3 has 14 amino acids. The germline V gene has CDR1 SGHRS and CDR2 YFSETQ. The J segment lost 5 bases and the V segment lost 5 bases, leaving 6 bases of the junction unmatched. The chain's CDR3 is CASRWTGGSTEAFF. The CDR3 nucleotides read TGCGCCAGCAGATGGACAGGGGGAAGTACTGAAGCTTTCTTT.

The V and J genes are TRBV27 and TRBJ2-7; 15 bases are shared with TRBD2. The CDR3 loop spans 17 amino acids. The germline gives CDR1 MNHEY, CDR2 SMNVEV (reference sequence). J gave up 4 bases and V 2 bases, and 6 bases lay outside the gene matches. CDR3 residues: CASSLGLAGGPFYEQYF. CDR3 nucleotides: TGTGCCAGCAGTTTAGGACTAGCGGGAGGGCCATTTTACGAGCAGTACTTC.

This rearrangement joins TRBV19 to TRBJ2-1; TRBD2 matches at 7 bases. Trimming removed 3 bases from V and 5 bases from J; junction bases left unmatched: 10. The germline V gene encodes CDR1 LNHDA and CDR2 SQIVND (reference sequence). The CDR3 sequence is 16 residues long. The CDR3 DNA reads as TGTGCCAGTAGTATTCTCGCTAGCGGAAACGACAATGAGCAGTTCTTC. Protein product: CASSILASGNDNEQFF.

This clone is a singleton in its sample. The chain carries TRBV27 and TRBJ2-7, with 9 bases lining up with TRBD2. This CDR3 is 16 amino acids long. Germline CDR1 MNHEY, CDR2 SMNVEV (reference sequence). The ends lost 2 bases at V and 2 bases at J; junction bases unmatched: 7. DNA for the CDR3: TGTGCCAGCAGTTTAGGCGGGAGGGCCTTTACCTACGAGCAGTACTTC. Amino acid sequence: CASSLGGRAFTYEQYF.

By share, this clone counts as medium-sized (0.01 to 0.1%). The V call is TRBV9, the J call TRBJ1-1; no firm D call. This CDR3 has 15 residues. The V gene lost 4 bases and the J gene lost 2 bases, with 15 bases spanning the gap. The germline V gene has CDR1 SGDLS and CDR2 YYNGEE. The CDR3 loop is CASSPSPKFNTEAFF. The CDR3 DNA sequence: TGTGCCAGCAGCCCTAGCCCGAAGTTCAACACTGAAGCTTTCTTT.

CDR3 loop: CASSPGISGELFF. CDR3 coding DNA: TGTGCCAGCTCACCCGGGATTTCCGGGGAGCTGTTTTTT. The chain couples TRBV18 to TRBJ2-2, with D perhaps matching TRBD2 (5 bases). CDR3 length: 13 amino acids. CDR1 is KGHSH, CDR2 LQKENI, per germline. Trimming pared 3 bases from V and 6 bases from J, leaving 8 bases between.

V is TRBV11-2 and J is TRBJ2-7, with TRBD2 matching 7 bases. Trimming cost V 0 bases and J 6 bases; bases outside gene matches: 8. Germline values: CDR1 SGHAT, CDR2 FQNNGV. The CDR3 is 15 residues long. Here the CDR3 DNA reads TGTGCCAGCAGCTTAGATCCGGGGGGAGGGTCCGAGCAGTACTTC. This encodes CASSLDPGGGSEQYF.